This is a list of T cell receptor beta chains from one sample in a study of control samples from healthy donors and cancer patients. This table comes from immunoSEQ multiplex PCR, and its TCRdb copy is limited to in-frame clones, with some not included. The table shows approximately 110,000 clones, with about 89% occurring only once. Specimen: blood. The origin of the receptors is a woman in her fifties or sixties in good health. CDR3s include the opening cysteine and the closing phenylalanine or tryptophan. The D gene is left open where the match is weak. Where a row states a size, it is once, few, many or the class of an expanded clone; other rows omit it.

-	TRBJ1-2	TRBV2	-	17	TGTGCCAGCAGTGAATGGGGCCTGGCAGGGGAAAACTATGGCTACACCTTC	CASSEWGLAGENYGYTF
-	TRBJ2-1	TRBV3-1/TRBV3-2	TRBD2	16	TGTGCCAGCAGCCAAGATTCGAGCGGGGGGCGGAATGAGCAGTTCTTC	CASSQDSSGGRNEQFF
-	TRBJ2-5	TRBV21-1	-	19	TGTGCCAGCAGCAAAACGGCGCGGTCTAGCGGGAGGGTCGTGGAGACCCAGTACTTC	CASSKTARSSGRVVETQYF
-	TRBJ2-2	TRBV11-3	TRBD2	19	TGTGCCAGCAGCTCCCATGCGATAGCGGGAGGTTTGGACACCGGGGAGCTGTTTTTT	CASSSHAIAGGLDTGELFF
few	TRBJ1-6	TRBV5-1	-	15	TGCGCCAGCAGCTCCGCGGCAGGGAGAAACTCACCCCTCCACTTT	CASSSAAGRNSPLHF
few	TRBJ2-7	TRBV6-2/TRBV6-3	TRBD1	15	TGTGCCAGCAGTACGACAGGGGGCGCGTCCTACGAGCAGTACTTC	CASSTTGGASYEQYF
few	TRBJ2-2	TRBV19	-	15	TGTGCCAGTAGGGTCCAGGGGATCAACACCGGGGAGCTGTTTTTT	CASRVQGINTGELFF
-	TRBJ1-2	TRBV4-1	-	15	TGCGCCAGCAGCCACCAGTGGGGCACTTTATATGGCTACACCTTC	CASSHQWGTLYGYTF
-	TRBJ2-6	TRBV14	TRBD1	19	TGTGCCAGCAGCGCCTGGCCCCGGGACAGGGTCTCTGGGGCCAACGTCCTGACTTTC	CASSAWPRDRVSGANVLTF
-	TRBJ2-2	TRBV24-1	TRBD2	16	TGTGCCACCAGTGACAGGACTAGCGGAATCGGGCGGGAGCTGTTTTTT	CATSDRTSGIGRELFF
-	TRBJ2-3	TRBV14	-	17	TGTGCCAGCAGCCAAGATTTTGGACGGAAGACGGCAGATACGCAGTATTTT	CASSQDFGRKTADTQYF
-	TRBJ1-6	TRBV9	-	14	TGTGCCAGCAGCGTCGGGGTGGACAATTCACCCCTCCACTTT	CASSVGVDNSPLHF
-	TRBJ1-2	TRBV18	-	13	TGTGCCAGCTCACCACCCACCCCGGGGGGCTACACCTTC	CASSPPTPGGYTF
-	TRBJ1-1	TRBV5-4	TRBD1	15	TGTGCCAGCAGCTTGGTTGACAGGGTTAACACTGAAGCTTTCTTT	CASSLVDRVNTEAFF
-	TRBJ2-3	TRBV24-1	TRBD1	16	TGTGCCACCAGTGATCCCGGGACAGGGGACACAGATACGCAGTATTTT	CATSDPGTGDTDTQYF
-	TRBJ1-2	TRBV7-2	-	17	TGTGCCAGCAGCCTCCCGGGGGTCCGACCACTTAACTATGGCTACACCTTC	CASSLPGVRPLNYGYTF
-	TRBJ1-1	TRBV25-1	-	14	TGTGCCAGCAGCGAGGGGGAGGGTAGGCCTGAAGCTTTCTTT	CASSEGEGRPEAFF
-	TRBJ1-2	TRBV27	TRBD1	14	TGTGCCAGCAGAGAGGGGGCAACTAACTATGGCTACACCTTC	CASREGATNYGYTF
-	TRBJ2-1	TRBV21-1	-	13	TGTGCCAGCAGCTCTTGTGACAGCCATGAGCAGTTCTTC	CASSSCDSHEQFF
-	TRBJ2-7	TRBV4-1	-	14	TGCGCCAGCAGCCAAGGCCTCTCATCCTACGAGCAGTACTTC	CASSQGLSSYEQYF
few	TRBJ2-2	TRBV3-1/TRBV3-2	TRBD1	14	TGTGCCAGCAGCCGGGGACAGGGCTACGGGGAGCTGTTTTTT	CASSRGQGYGELFF
once	TRBJ1-5	TRBV6-5	TRBD1	14	TGTGCCAGCAGCCCAGGACAGGGGAGACAGCCCCAGCATTTT	CASSPGQGRQPQHF
-	TRBJ2-2	TRBV11-3	-	13	TGTGCCAGCAGCTTGGGTGGGGCCGGGGAGCTGTTTTTT	CASSLGGAGELFF
-	TRBJ2-1	TRBV25-1	TRBD2	14	TGTGCCAGCAGTGAACCGGGGGGGGGCTTTGAGCAGTTCTTC	CASSEPGGGFEQFF
-	TRBJ2-1	TRBV29-1	-	13	TGCAGCGTTATCTCCGACCAGCGTCGGGAGCAGTTCTTC	CSVISDQRREQFF
-	TRBJ1-3	TRBV6-6	-	15	TGTGCCAGCAGAAATCAAGACATACCGGGAAACACCATATATTTT	CASRNQDIPGNTIYF